Below, 16 T cell receptor beta chains from the same sample are listed, as sequenced in a study of shared clonotypes between healthy human individuals. Here immunoSEQ multiplex PCR was the method, and the copy in TCRdb shows in-frame clones only, minus some. The sample has about 2 million clones, about 95% seen once. Naive CD8 populations comprised CD45RO-negative cells positively selected for CCR7, excluding terminally differentiated effector memory CD45RA+ cells. The source material was naive CD8+ T cells sorted from blood. These receptors came from a young man in good health.

The V call is TRBV15, the J call TRBJ2-7; the D gene is possibly TRBD2 (5 bases). The CDR3 is made up of 15 amino acids. Per the germline V gene, CDR1 is LNHNV and CDR2 is YYDKDF (reference sequence). Trimming cost V 0 bases and J 5 bases, with 14 bases left between them. The CDR3 DNA sequence: TGTGCCACCAGCAGAGAAATACCGGGGAGAAACGAGCAGTACTTC. It encodes CATSREIPGRNEQYF.

The chain carries TRBV4-1 and TRBJ2-7, with 9 nucleotides matching TRBD1. Losses at the gene ends were 4 bases for V and 6 bases for J; bases not matched to a gene: 7. CDR3 length equals 14 residues. Germline CDR1 is MGHRA and CDR2 is YSYEKL. Here the CDR3 DNA reads TGCGCCAGCAGCCTGGGACAGGGAAGGGCCGAGCAGTACTTC. It specifies CASSLGQGRAEQYF.

This chain uses TRBV19 with TRBJ2-1, with 7 bases identical to TRBD2. Trimming at V came to 4 bases and at J to 4 bases, leaving 13 bases not matched to a gene. The CDR3 has 17 amino acids. The germline gives CDR1 LNHDA, CDR2 SQIVND (reference sequence). The CDR3 is CASSTGPGAGTYNEQFF. In DNA, the CDR3 is TGTGCCAGTAGTACTGGGCCGGGAGCGGGGACTTACAATGAGCAGTTCTTC.

Notes on this clone: Other DNA sequences in this specimen translate into the identical CDR3. The chain is built from TRBV5-5 and TRBJ1-1, with D maybe TRBD1 (5 bases). Deletions cut 4 bases from V and 5 bases from J, with 12 bases between. The CDR3 loop spans 13 amino acids. Germline V gene lookup returns CDR1 SGHKS and CDR2 YYEKEE (reference sequence). The CDR3 DNA reads TGTGCCAGCAGCCTCGGGGAGGGGACTGAAGCTTTCTTT. Its protein is CASSLGEGTEAFF.

The CDR3 is CASSWGLQETQYF. CDR3 sequence (DNA): TGTGCCAGCAGCTGGGGACTGCAAGAGACCCAGTACTTC. V usage is TRBV7-6 and J usage is TRBJ2-5; D perhaps matches TRBD2 (6 bases). The V gene lost 4 bases and the J gene lost 2 bases, with 8 bases spanning the gap. This CDR3 contains 13 residues. CDR1 is SGHVS and CDR2 is FNYEAQ in the germline V gene.

The chain uses TRBV10-1 and TRBJ1-1; 7 positions match TRBD1. CDR1 and CDR2 from the germline V gene are WNHNN and SYGVQD (reference sequence). V lost 3 bases and J lost 5; bases outside the gene matches: 6. This CDR3 comprises 14 residues. The DNA for the CDR3 is TGCGCCAGCAGTGAAACCCAGGGGGTGACTGAAGCTTTCTTT. Translating gives CASSETQGVTEAFF.

The chain joins TRBV27 to TRBJ2-7; weak D call: TRBD2 (7 bases). V shed 9 bases and J shed 4 bases, with 22 bases lying between them. Per germline, CDR1 MNHEY and CDR2 SMNVEV (reference sequence). CDR3 length: 15 amino acids. CDR3 residues: CASGVGGQGSYEQYF. In nucleotides, the CDR3 is TGTGCCAGTGGAGTGGGGGGGCAAGGGTCGTACGAGCAGTACTTC.

V is TRBV7-3 and J is TRBJ2-5; 9 positions agree with TRBD1. Germline V lookup: CDR1 SGHTA, CDR2 FQGTGA. Unmatched junction bases numbered 7, after V lost 4 bases and J lost 4 bases. This CDR3 is built from 15 residues. CDR3 bases: TGTGCCAGCAGCTCCCCGGAGACAGGGGGAGAGACCCAGTACTTC. Amino acids: CASSSPETGGETQYF.

V gene TRBV6-5 combines with J gene TRBJ2-7; perhaps TRBD1 as D (5 bases). The CDR3 has 15 residues. Germline V lookup: CDR1 MNHEY, CDR2 SVGAGI. The germline V and J ends were trimmed by 0 bases and 6 bases, with 15 bases remaining between them. The CDR3 nucleotides are TGTGCCAGCAGTTACTCGACAGTGGGGTTGGGCGAGCAGTACTTC. This translates into CASSYSTVGLGEQYF.

The genes are TRBV10-2 and TRBJ2-3; D ambiguous. Germline CDR1 reads WSHSY; CDR2 reads SAAADI. V lost 3 bases and J 0 bases, leaving 7 bases between the germline ends. The CDR3 runs 14 residues. The CDR3 is CASSDKFSTDTQYF. Here the CDR3 DNA reads TGCGCCAGCAGTGATAAGTTTAGCACAGATACGCAGTATTTT.

This clone has only one observation. The same CDR3 is also encoded by other DNA sequences in this sample. The CDR3 loop is CASSYSNRNTEAFF. CDR3 in DNA: TGTGCCAGCAGTTACTCTAACCGGAACACTGAAGCTTTCTTT. This sequence joins TRBV6-5 and TRBJ1-1; D is uncertain. The CDR3 consists of 14 residues. The V end was cut by 0 bases, the J end by 1 base, with 6 bases between. Looked up from germline, CDR1 is MNHEY and CDR2 is SVGAGI.

Comments on this clone: Other DNA sequences from this sample encode an identical CDR3 as well. The V call is TRBV9, the J call TRBJ2-3; D is uncertain. Trimming left V 1 base short and J 0 bases short, with 3 bases between. The germline V gene has CDR1 SGDLS and CDR2 YYNGEE. The CDR3 is 13 residues long. The DNA for the CDR3 is TGTGCCAGCAGCGTATTTAGCACAGATACGCAGTATTTT. It encodes CASSVFSTDTQYF.

This rearrangement joins TRBV5-8 to TRBJ2-7; tentatively, D is TRBD1 or TRBD2 (5 bases each). CDR1 and CDR2 (germline): SGHTS, YDEGEE. Trimming left V 3 bases short and J 0 bases short, with 13 bases between. The CDR3 has 15 residues. CDR3 region: CASSSNRDASYEQYF. The CDR3 DNA reads as TGTGCCAGCAGCTCCAACCGGGACGCCTCCTACGAGCAGTACTTC.

This clone was counted a single time. This rearrangement joins TRBV9 to TRBJ2-7, with D maybe TRBD2 (7 bases). V was pared by 4 bases and J by 5 bases, with 16 bases between. Germline V gene data show CDR1 as SGDLS and CDR2 as YYNGEE. This CDR3 has 14 residues. The CDR3 reads CASSPSGGRNEQYF. In DNA form, the CDR3 reads TGTGCCAGCAGCCCCTCCGGGGGGCGAAACGAGCAGTACTTC. Looking up the rest from reference TRBV9 and TRBJ2-7 gives the full variable domain: DSGVTQTPKHLITATGQRVTLRCSPRSGDLSVYWYQQSLDQGLQFLIQYYNGEERAKGNILERFSAQQFPDLHSELNLSSLELGDSALYFCASSPSGGRNEQYFGPGTRLTVT.

V is TRBV6-1 and J is TRBJ1-1, with no clear D. Germline V gives CDR1 MNHNS, CDR2 SASEGT. V was cut by 8 bases and J by 0 bases, with 7 bases left in between. This CDR3 is built from 12 residues. CDR3 amino acids: CASFVLNTEAFF. The CDR3, as DNA: TGTGCCAGCTTCGTGTTGAACACTGAAGCTTTCTTT.

The CDR3 reads CASSVGPGMGNNQPQHF. CDR3 DNA: TGTGCCAGCAGCGTAGGTCCAGGGATGGGTAACAATCAGCCCCAGCATTTT. The chain recombines TRBV9 with TRBJ1-5; D possibly corresponds to TRBD1 (5 bases). CDR3 length: 17 residues. V was trimmed by 0 bases and J by 3 bases, leaving 16 bases between them. Looked up from germline, CDR1 is SGDLS and CDR2 is YYNGEE.